These 27 T cell receptor beta chains were sequenced from one sample in a study of shared clonotypes between healthy human individuals. Measured with immunoSEQ multiplex PCR; TCRdb has only the in-frame clones, and not every one. The top ten hold roughly 0.36% of the sample, which has roughly 1,500,000 clones, about 98.5% seen once. Sequencing was performed on naive CD4+ T cells sorted from blood. As to subset: CD45RA+ positively selected. These receptors originate from a man between 25 and 39 years old in good health.

Comments on this clone: This CDR3 is also generated by other DNA sequences in the sample. This chain uses TRBV14 with TRBJ2-7; TRBD2 aligns across 12 bases. The ends lost 4 bases at V and 6 bases at J; junction bases unmatched: 7. The CDR3 is made up of 15 amino acids. CDR1 and CDR2 (germline): SGHDN, FVKESK. CDR3 residues: CASSRRLAGAGEQYF. CDR3 coding DNA: TGTGCCAGCAGCCGCCGACTAGCGGGAGCGGGCGAGCAGTACTTC.

The J gene is TRBJ1-1, the V gene TRBV5-1, with D maybe TRBD1 (5 bases). Trimming shortened V by 4 bases and J by 3 bases, and 22 bases separated the two germline ends. The germline gives CDR1 SGHRS, CDR2 YFSETQ. This CDR3 spans 17 amino acids. CDR3 amino acids: CASSKGLQAAGYTEAFF. As DNA, the CDR3 is TGCGCCAGCAGCAAAGGTTTACAGGCAGCAGGATACACTGAAGCTTTCTTT.

This clone appeared once. This chain links TRBV30 with TRBJ2-5; 11 nucleotides line up with TRBD1. Germline V gene lookup returns CDR1 GTSNPN and CDR2 SVGIG (reference sequence). With 3 bases clipped from V and 4 bases from J, the junction kept 4 bases outside the gene matches. This CDR3 is built from 14 residues. CDR3 nucleotides: TGTGCCTGGAGCCGGGACAGGGGGACAGAGACCCAGTACTTC. Its protein is CAWSRDRGTETQYF.

The chain joins TRBV19 to TRBJ2-1; 11 bases match TRBD2. CDR1 LNHDA and CDR2 SQIVND come from the germline V gene (reference sequence). The CDR3 sequence is 17 residues long. J lost 0 bases, V lost 7 bases, and 8 bases had no gene match. The CDR3: CASNPGLAASSYNEQFF. The CDR3, as DNA: TGTGCCAGTAATCCGGGACTAGCGGCTAGCTCCTACAATGAGCAGTTCTTC.

With regard to this clone: This same CDR3 is encoded by further DNA sequences in the sample. The chain employs TRBV7-9 and TRBJ1-1; D perhaps matches TRBD1 (5 bases). The V and J ends lost 2 bases and 5 bases respectively, with 9 bases between them. There are 13 residues in the CDR3. Germline V gene sequence: CDR1 SEHNR, CDR2 FQNEAQ (reference sequence). Here the CDR3 DNA reads TGTGCCAGCAGCTTACGGGGGGGTACTGAAGCTTTCTTT. Its protein product is CASSLRGGTEAFF.

In the case of this clone: An end of the junction does not agree with germline; a read error may underlie this. The chain joins TRBV2 to TRBJ2-7, with 10 bases that match TRBD2. The CDR3 runs 13 residues. Looked up from germline, CDR1 is SNHLY and CDR2 is FYNNEI. Here the CDR3 reads CASTRLAGGPKFF. CDR3 bases: TGTGCCAGCACAAGACTAGCGGGCGGGCCAAAGTTCTTC.

V gene TRBV21-1 combines with J gene TRBJ1-2. TRBV21-1 is labeled a pseudogene. The CDR3 loop spans 11 amino acids. The CDR3 DNA is TGTGCCAGCCGCGAGGAGGTTAGCTACACCTTC. The encoded protein is CASREEVSYTF.

This sequence joins TRBV5-4 and TRBJ2-1; 8 bases are a match to TRBD2. V lost 4 bases and J lost 2; bases outside the gene matches: 8. This CDR3 has 16 amino acids. Germline V CDR1 and CDR2: SGHNT, YYREEE (reference sequence). The chain's CDR3 is CASSQVALAAYNEQFF. The CDR3 nucleotides read TGTGCCAGCAGCCAGGTGGCACTAGCGGCCTACAATGAGCAGTTCTTC.

This clone was seen just once. V and J are TRBV7-8 and TRBJ2-2, with 9 bases identical to TRBD1. The germline V gene encodes CDR1 SGHVS and CDR2 FQNEAQ. This CDR3 contains 18 residues. The V gene end was trimmed by 4 bases and the J gene end by 1 base; junction bases not matched to a gene: 10. The CDR3 DNA is TGTGCCAGCAGCTCCCATTCGTCGACAGGGGGGAACACCGGGGAGCTGTTTTTT. Its protein is CASSSHSSTGGNTGELFF.

Notes on this clone: The identical CDR3 is also encoded by other nucleotide sequences in the sample. The chain uses TRBV18 and TRBJ1-1; 9 nucleotides match TRBD1. Unmatched junction bases numbered 3, after V lost 3 bases and J lost 1 base. Germline CDR1 and CDR2: KGHSH and LQKENI. This CDR3 is built from 15 residues. In DNA, the CDR3 is TGTGCCAGCTCACCGGGACAGGGAAGGAACACTGAAGCTTTCTTT. It translates to CASSPGQGRNTEAFF.

This clone was seen once. This chain connects TRBV10-3 to TRBJ2-3, with D perhaps matching TRBD2 (6 bases). The V gene lost 5 bases and the J gene lost 2 bases, with 11 bases spanning the gap. Germline V gives CDR1 ENHRY, CDR2 SYGVKD. This CDR3 is 14 amino acids long. This chain's CDR3 is CAISPGLTTDTQYF. In nucleotides, the CDR3 is TGTGCCATCAGTCCGGGACTTACCACAGATACGCAGTATTTT.

The J gene is TRBJ1-1, the V gene TRBV20-1, with D unresolved. CDR1 DFQATT and CDR2 SNEGSKA come from the germline V gene (reference sequence). This CDR3 region has 11 residues. The V gene lost 6 bases and the J gene lost 12 bases, with 17 bases spanning the gap. The CDR3 DNA reads as TGCAGTGCGGCCCGGTTTGGGTCGTCTTTCTTT. Translation gives CSAARFGSSFF.

The gene calls are TRBV7-9 and TRBJ2-7; 8 nucleotides agree with TRBD2. Trimming at V came to 5 bases and at J to 0 bases, leaving 9 bases not matched to a gene. The CDR3 length is 16 residues. CDR1 is SEHNR and CDR2 is FQNEAQ in the germline V gene (reference sequence). This chain's CDR3 is CASSRSLAGPSYEQYF. For the CDR3, the DNA is TGTGCCAGCAGCCGCAGTTTAGCGGGACCCTCCTACGAGCAGTACTTC. The full variable domain, rest sourced from reference TRBV7-9 and TRBJ2-7, is DTGVSQNPRHKITKRGQNVTFRCDPISEHNRLYWYRQTLGQGPEFLTYFQNEAQLEKSRLLSDRFSAERPKGSFSTLEIQRTEQGDSAMYLCASSRSLAGPSYEQYFGPGTRLTVT.

This rearrangement joins TRBV15 to TRBJ2-7; D is possibly TRBD2 (5 bases). The CDR3 has 20 residues. V was clipped by 3 bases and J by 1 base, with 28 bases between them. Germline values: CDR1 LNHNV, CDR2 YYDKDF (reference sequence). The CDR3, as DNA: TGTGCCACCAGCAGCGCGACCCGGGGTCAGCGCGGTTCCCTTTCCTACGAGCAGTACTTC. Translating gives CATSSATRGQRGSLSYEQYF.

The chain has TRBV2 and TRBJ2-7; no definite D call. Trimming took 8 bases from V and 2 from J, leaving 13 bases between them. CDR1 and CDR2 from the germline V gene are SNHLY and FYNNEI. The CDR3 has 13 amino acids. CDR3 nucleotide sequence: TGTGCCAGCGGCGAGAGTTCCCCCTACGAGCAGTACTTC. It specifies CASGESSPYEQYF.

The V and J genes are TRBV14 and TRBJ2-2; 8 nucleotides match TRBD2. The trim removed 1 base at V and 2 bases at J, leaving 6 bases unmatched. Germline V gene sequence: CDR1 SGHDN, CDR2 FVKESK. This CDR3 region has 17 residues. The CDR3 region has the DNA TGTGCCAGCAGCCAAGTCAGTCTAGCGGGTAACACCGGGGAGCTGTTTTTT. Residues: CASSQVSLAGNTGELFF.

The V call is TRBV18, the J call TRBJ1-1; TRBD1 is a possible D gene (5 bases). The germline V gene encodes CDR1 KGHSH and CDR2 LQKENI. The V end was cut by 3 bases, the J end by 0 bases, with 11 bases between. CDR3 length: 15 residues. CDR3 coding DNA: TGTGCCAGCTCACCTTTTAGGGGATTGAACACTGAAGCTTTCTTT. This codes for CASSPFRGLNTEAFF.

The chain is built from TRBV27 and TRBJ2-3; D not resolved. CDR3 length: 16 amino acids. The germline gives CDR1 MNHEY, CDR2 SMNVEV (reference sequence). V lost 4 bases and J 1 base, leaving 15 bases between the germline ends. CDR3 in DNA: TGTGCCAGCAGTTCTGGGCACAAGGTCGGCACAGATACGCAGTATTTT. It codes for CASSSGHKVGTDTQYF.

This chain connects TRBV19 to TRBJ2-1, with D uncertain. Trimming stripped 3 bases from V and 10 bases from J, with 16 bases between. The germline CDR1 and CDR2 sequences are LNHDA and SQIVND (reference sequence). The CDR3 is 14 residues long. The CDR3 DNA reads as TGTGCCAGTAGTATTCGAACCCGGGCCGCGGAGCAGTTCTTC. It translates to CASSIRTRAAEQFF.

V is TRBV5-1 and J is TRBJ2-1; D is unclear. The CDR3 has 11 residues. The ends were cut back, 4 bases at V and 8 bases at J, with 7 bases in the middle. Germline lookup yields CDR1 SGHRS and CDR2 YFSETQ. CDR3 DNA sequence: TGCGCCAGCAGCGGAGCCCATGAGCAGTTCTTC. The encoded protein is CASSGAHEQFF.

The V and J genes are TRBV27 and TRBJ2-2; TRBD2 might be the D (5 bases). The CDR3 covers 14 residues. V lost 3 bases to trimming and J lost 2 bases, with 7 bases between them. Germline CDR1 and CDR2: MNHEY and SMNVEV (reference sequence). The CDR3 DNA reads as TGTGCCAGCAGTTTCCGGGGAAACACCGGGGAGCTGTTTTTT. It specifies CASSFRGNTGELFF.

The V gene is TRBV4-3, the J gene TRBJ2-3; 11 nucleotides agree with TRBD1. The V and J ends lost 4 bases and 2 bases, in that order; junction bases with no gene match: 5. The CDR3 has 16 residues. CDR1 is LGHNA and CDR2 is YSLEER in the germline V gene. The CDR3 reads CASSRTGGRFTDTQYF. The CDR3 DNA follows: TGCGCCAGCAGCCGGACAGGGGGCCGTTTCACAGATACGCAGTATTTT.

The chain combines TRBV18 with TRBJ2-7; unclear D gene. V was pared by 6 bases and J by 7 bases, with 10 bases between. The CDR3 has 11 residues. Germline loops: CDR1 KGHSH, CDR2 LQKENI. The CDR3 sequence: CASSSRREQYF. DNA for the CDR3: TGTGCCAGCTCCTCCCGGCGAGAGCAGTACTTC.

Notes on this clone: At the DNA level, this CDR3 is encoded by other sequences in the same sample as well. J is TRBJ2-3 and V is TRBV5-1; 12 bases agree with TRBD1. Trimming took 4 bases from V and 6 from J; bases not matched to a gene: 3. CDR3 length equals 14 residues. Germline CDR1 is SGHRS and CDR2 is YFSETQ. CDR3 sequence: CASSGGQGADTQYF. In nucleotides, the CDR3 is TGCGCCAGCAGCGGGGGACAGGGGGCCGATACGCAGTATTTT.

With regard to this clone: Other DNA sequences within the sample encode an identical CDR3. The chain links TRBV29-1 to TRBJ2-5; no clear D gene. V was pared by 4 bases and J by 1 base, with 7 bases between. CDR1 and CDR2 from the germline V gene are SQVTM and ANQGSEA. CDR3 length: 12 amino acids. The CDR3 loop is CSVGQLQETQYF. Written as DNA, the CDR3 is TGCAGCGTTGGGCAGCTCCAAGAGACCCAGTACTTC.

This sequence joins TRBV6-1 and TRBJ2-5, with D possibly TRBD1 on 6 matching bases. This CDR3 is 15 amino acids long. Germline V gene lookup returns CDR1 MNHNS and CDR2 SASEGT. V shed 3 bases and J shed 4 bases, with 15 bases lying between them. The chain's CDR3 is CASSDHRVWGETQYF. CDR3 in DNA: TGTGCCAGCAGTGATCACAGGGTTTGGGGAGAGACCCAGTACTTC.

The CDR3 coding sequence is TGTGCCAGCAGCTCTAGACTGGGACGGTCGGCCTACGAGCAGTACTTC. As protein: CASSSRLGRSAYEQYF. The V and J genes are TRBV5-6 and TRBJ2-7, with D perhaps assigned TRBD1 or TRBD2 (5 bases each). Germline V gene sequence: CDR1 SGHDT, CDR2 YYEEEE. The germline V and J ends were trimmed by 3 bases and 2 bases, with 18 bases remaining between them. CDR3 length: 16 amino acids.